This TCR beta chain was identified in a study of blood T cell repertoires in COVID-19. V gave up 8 bases and J gave up 1 base, with 9 bases separating them. The germline gives CDR1 SGHTA, CDR2 FQGNSA. The CDR3 contains 12 residues. The protocol was immunoSEQ multiplex PCR, while the TCRdb copy is restricted to in-frame clones and leaves out a portion. The data hold 90,000 or so clones, with 55% to 75% observed a single time. Sequencing was performed on peripheral blood. The TCR originated in an elderly woman with acute or convalescent COVID-19. V and J are TRBV7-2 and TRBJ2-7, with D hard to call. The CDR3 here is CASSIRSYEQYF. The CDR3, as DNA: TGTGCCAGCTCTATCAGGTCCTACGAGCAGTACTTC.